This section outlines one TCR beta chain sequence together with its context. Assay used: immunoSEQ multiplex PCR; TCRdb lists only in-frame clones, some missing. The table records about 9,000 clones, 92% of them present only once. Germline loops: CDR1 GTSNPN, CDR2 SVGIG (reference sequence). This CDR3 comprises 12 residues. V lost 3 bases and J 7 bases, leaving 10 bases between the germline ends. The record originates from a study of T cells in localized non-small cell lung cancer. This TCR derives from a woman between 35 and 70 years old with stage I squamous cell lung carcinoma. The chain is built from TRBV30 and TRBJ2-1, with D maybe TRBD1 (5 bases). The specimen was peripheral blood, collected before any cancer treatment. CDR3 sequence reads: CAWSLGLNEQFF. The CDR3 nucleotides read TGTGCCTGGAGCTTGGGGCTAAATGAGCAGTTCTTC.